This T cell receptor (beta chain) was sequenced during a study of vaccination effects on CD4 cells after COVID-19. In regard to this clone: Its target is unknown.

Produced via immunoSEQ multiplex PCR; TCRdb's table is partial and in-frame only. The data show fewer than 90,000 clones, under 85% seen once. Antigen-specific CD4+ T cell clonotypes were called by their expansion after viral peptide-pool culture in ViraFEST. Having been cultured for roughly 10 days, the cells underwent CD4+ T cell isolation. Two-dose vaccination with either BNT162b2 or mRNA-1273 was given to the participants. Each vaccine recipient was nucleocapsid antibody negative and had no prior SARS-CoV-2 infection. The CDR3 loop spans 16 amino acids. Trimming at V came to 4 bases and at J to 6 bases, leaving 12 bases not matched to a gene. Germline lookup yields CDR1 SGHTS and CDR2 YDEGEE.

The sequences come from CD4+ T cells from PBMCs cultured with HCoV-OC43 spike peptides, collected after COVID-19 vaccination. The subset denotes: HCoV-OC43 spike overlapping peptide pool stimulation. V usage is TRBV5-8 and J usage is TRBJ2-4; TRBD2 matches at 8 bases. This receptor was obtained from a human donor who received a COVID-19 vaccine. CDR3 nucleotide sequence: TGTGCCAGCAGCCCCTCTTGGGGGCTAGCGGGAAACATTCAGTACTTC. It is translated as CASSPSWGLAGNIQYF.